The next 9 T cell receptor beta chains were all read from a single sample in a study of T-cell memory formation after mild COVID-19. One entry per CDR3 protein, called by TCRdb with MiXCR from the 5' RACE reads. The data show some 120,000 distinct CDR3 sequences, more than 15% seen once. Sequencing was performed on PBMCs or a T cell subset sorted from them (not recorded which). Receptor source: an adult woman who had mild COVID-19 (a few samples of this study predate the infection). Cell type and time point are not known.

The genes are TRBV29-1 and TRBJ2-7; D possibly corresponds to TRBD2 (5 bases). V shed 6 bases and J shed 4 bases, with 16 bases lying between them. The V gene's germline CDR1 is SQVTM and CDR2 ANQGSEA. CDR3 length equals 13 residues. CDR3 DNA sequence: TGCAGCGTCCTCTCCCCCGAGGGATACGAGCAGTACTTC. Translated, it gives CSVLSPEGYEQYF.

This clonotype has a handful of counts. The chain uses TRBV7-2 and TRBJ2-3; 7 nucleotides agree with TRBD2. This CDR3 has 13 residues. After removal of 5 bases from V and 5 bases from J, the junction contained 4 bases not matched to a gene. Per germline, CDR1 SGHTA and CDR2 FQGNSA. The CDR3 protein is CASSEGGLDTQYF. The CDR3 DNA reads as TGTGCCAGCAGCGAGGGAGGGTTAGATACGCAGTATTTT.

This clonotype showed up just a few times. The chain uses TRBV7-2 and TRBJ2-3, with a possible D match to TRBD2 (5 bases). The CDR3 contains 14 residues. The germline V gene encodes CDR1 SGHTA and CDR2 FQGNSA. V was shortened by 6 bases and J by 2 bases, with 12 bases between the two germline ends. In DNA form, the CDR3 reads TGTGCCAGCAGTGTCGCCGGGGACACAGATACGCAGTATTTT. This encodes CASSVAGDTDTQYF.

The CDR3 nucleotides are TGCAGTGCCATGTTTCTGAACACTGAAGCTTTCTTT. Residues: CSAMFLNTEAFF. This chain uses TRBV20-1 with TRBJ1-1, with D unclear. Per the germline V gene, CDR1 is DFQATT and CDR2 is SNEGSKA (reference sequence). V dropped 6 bases and J dropped 0 bases, with 8 bases sitting between them. The CDR3 is 12 amino acids.

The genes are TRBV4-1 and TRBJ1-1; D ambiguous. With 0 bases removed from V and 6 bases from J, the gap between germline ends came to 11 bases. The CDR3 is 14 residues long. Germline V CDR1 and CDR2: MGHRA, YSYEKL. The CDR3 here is CASSQDPKFSEAFF. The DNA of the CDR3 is TGCGCCAGCAGCCAAGATCCCAAGTTTTCTGAAGCTTTCTTT.

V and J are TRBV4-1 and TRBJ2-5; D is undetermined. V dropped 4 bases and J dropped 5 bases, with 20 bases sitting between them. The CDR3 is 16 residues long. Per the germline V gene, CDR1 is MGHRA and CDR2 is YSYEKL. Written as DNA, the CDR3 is TGCGCCAGCAGCCGTACTCAAGGCGGCCTGGGGGAGACCCAGTACTTC. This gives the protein CASSRTQGGLGETQYF.

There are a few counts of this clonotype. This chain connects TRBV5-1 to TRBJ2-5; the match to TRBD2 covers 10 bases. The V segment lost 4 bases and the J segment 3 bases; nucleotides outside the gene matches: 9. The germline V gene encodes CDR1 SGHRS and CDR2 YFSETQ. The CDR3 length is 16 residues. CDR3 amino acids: CASSGLAGGGEETQYF. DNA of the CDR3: TGCGCCAGCAGCGGATTAGCGGGAGGTGGGGAAGAGACCCAGTACTTC. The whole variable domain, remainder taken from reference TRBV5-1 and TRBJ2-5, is KAGVTQTPRYLIKTRGQQVTLSCSPISGHRSVSWYQQTPGQGLQFLFEYFSETQRNKGNFPGRFSGRQFSNSRSEMNVSTLELGDSALYLCASSGLAGGGEETQYFGPGTRLLVL.

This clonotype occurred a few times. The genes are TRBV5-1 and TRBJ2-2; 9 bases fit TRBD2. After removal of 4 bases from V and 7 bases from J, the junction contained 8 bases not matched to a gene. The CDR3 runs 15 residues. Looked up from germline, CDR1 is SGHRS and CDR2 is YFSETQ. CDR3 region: CASSVSGSDVGELFF. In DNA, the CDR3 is TGCGCCAGCAGCGTTAGCGGGAGTGATGTCGGGGAGCTGTTTTTT.

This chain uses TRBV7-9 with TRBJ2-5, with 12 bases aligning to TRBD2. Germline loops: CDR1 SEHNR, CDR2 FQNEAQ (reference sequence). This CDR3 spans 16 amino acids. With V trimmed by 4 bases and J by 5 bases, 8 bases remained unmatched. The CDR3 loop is CASSSKLAGGTETQYF. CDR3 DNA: TGTGCCAGCAGCTCGAAACTAGCGGGGGGAACTGAGACCCAGTACTTC.